This T cell receptor (beta chain) was captured in a study of cytotoxic CD8 clonotypes in ibrutinib-treated CLL (dated by TCRdb to the early 2020s). The study in broad terms: In this cohort, approximately 15 patients were treatment-naive and approximately 10 were relapsed/refractory, while about 18 had unmutated IGHV. Responses were partial in roughly 24 patients and complete in 2; after median about 68 months follow-up, roughly 14 stayed in remission and some twelve progressed. Samples at response were collected after a median of around twelve months of treatment, with a range of 6 to 36 months. All remission and progressive disease samples were collected while patients were still receiving ibrutinib. On average, each sample yielded roughly 260,000 productive templates and 80,000 to 95,000 productive rearrangements. Of the 86 people in the trial, around 24 had longitudinal samples available. Cryopreserved peripheral blood mononuclear cells were collected at three points: before therapy, at response, and at either sustained remission or disease progression. What the work shows at the level of the full study, not this receptor alone: Sampling times were not matched between sustained-remission and progressing patients, and lymph node repertoires were not studied. Clonality rose at ibrutinib response, remained stable during sustained remission, and dropped back toward baseline at progression. Public clonotypes were rare and either contracted or stayed stable during treatment, and the rise in clonality at ibrutinib response reflected the expansion of private clonotypes. Baseline clonality was found to be higher than that of age-matched healthy donors and was strongly correlated with circulating CD8+ T-cell counts.

A MiSeq instrument was used for deep resolution sequencing, which targeted depths ranging from 1 in 1 million up to 1 in 200,000 T cells, with coverage averaging 10x for each clonotype. The immunoSEQ hsTCRB Kit was used to generate the TCR beta libraries. In the paper's pipeline: ImmunoSEQ Data Assistant and ImmunoSEQ Analyzer were used for data analysis, and V, D and J genes were assigned according to IMGT definitions. Clonality, which ranges from 0 to 1, was calculated by subtracting the normalized Shannon entropy of productive rearrangement frequencies from one. Public clonotype analysis was restricted to overrepresented clonotypes comprising at least 0.05% of each patient's repertoire. Some 13 age-matched healthy donor repertoires from immuneACCESS served as clonality controls. TCRdb mirrors the immuneACCESS table, restricted to in-frame sequences. Some clones are absent from its copies; in checked studies, under half trace to an unresolved V gene, and the reason for the others is unknown. The V and J calls and the clone size are those of that table, but D and trimming were determined from the DNA. Present in this sample are approximately 60,000 clones, over 55% of which were seen just once. Jointly, the top ten make up 20% of the sample.

The time point label, as the study defines it: 20 to 30 months on ibrutinib. Roughly 2.2 micrograms of genomic DNA were extracted from cryopreserved PBMCs for TCR beta library preparation. High-throughput TCR beta sequencing was performed on longitudinal blood samples from CLL patients receiving ibrutinib monotherapy. The patients were enrolled in a single-center, open-label phase 2 trial of ibrutinib monotherapy. Note on this clone: The antigen this receptor binds is unknown. Base qualities are not provided; no much larger clone lies one nucleotide away.

Taken from cysteine to phenylalanine, the CDR3 has 13 residues. Only the CDR3 region is kept as DNA, spanning 39 bases read in frame from base 1. In the germline V gene, CDR1 corresponds to SGHTA and CDR2 to FQGNSA. V is shortened by 1 base, J by 9 bases, and the region joining them spans 10 bases. The source was PBMCs, collected after 24 months of ibrutinib treatment. The sequence was obtained from a human donor with chronic lymphocytic leukemia. The chain couples TRBV7-2 to TRBJ2-1; the D gene assignment is ambiguous. The CDR3 in this case is CASSLDRAIEQFF. The nucleotide sequence is TGTGCCAGCAGCTTAGATAGGGCCATTGAGCAGTTCTTC.